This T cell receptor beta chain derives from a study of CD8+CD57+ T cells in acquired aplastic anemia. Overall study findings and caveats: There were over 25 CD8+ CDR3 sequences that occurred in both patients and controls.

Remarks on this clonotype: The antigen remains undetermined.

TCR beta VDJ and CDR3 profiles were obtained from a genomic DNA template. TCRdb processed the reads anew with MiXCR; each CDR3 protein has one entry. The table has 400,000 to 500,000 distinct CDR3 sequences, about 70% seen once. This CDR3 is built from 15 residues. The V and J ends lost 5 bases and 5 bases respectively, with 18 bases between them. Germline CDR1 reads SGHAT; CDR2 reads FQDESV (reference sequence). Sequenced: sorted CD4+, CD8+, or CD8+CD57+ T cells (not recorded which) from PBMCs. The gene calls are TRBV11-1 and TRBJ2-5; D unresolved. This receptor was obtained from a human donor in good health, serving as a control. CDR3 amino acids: CASSPLSGTRETQYF. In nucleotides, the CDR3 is TGTGCCAGCAGCCCCCTTAGTGGAACAAGGGAGACCCAGTACTTC.